Below are 20 T cell receptor beta chains sequenced from a single sample in a study of T cell responses to AZD1222 COVID-19 vaccine. Profiling relied on immunoSEQ multiplex PCR, and the TCRdb table lists in-frame clones only, not all of them. Seen here are more than 70,000 clones, around 83% observed once, and the top ten hold less than 15%. Sequences were derived from peripheral blood, sampled on day 0 of AZD1222 vaccination. The source of these receptors is an adult in good health.

V gene TRBV6-5 combines with J gene TRBJ1-6; D remains unclear. The CDR3 has 12 amino acids. V lost 7 bases to trimming and J lost 7 bases, with 8 bases between them. The germline V gene has CDR1 MNHEY and CDR2 SVGAGI. CDR3 residues: CASTNPNSPLHF. The CDR3 nucleotides are TGTGCCAGCACGAACCCAAATTCACCCCTCCACTTT.

This chain links TRBV18 with TRBJ2-7; a weak D match, TRBD2 (6 bases). Per germline, CDR1 KGHSH and CDR2 LQKENI. Trimming removed 3 bases at V and 3 bases at J, with 24 bases between. The CDR3 consists of 18 residues. The DNA for the CDR3 is TGTGCCAGCTCACCCCTCACGGGAGCACCGAAACATTACTACGAGCAGTACTTC. This gives the protein CASSPLTGAPKHYYEQYF.

The V and J genes are TRBV11-2 and TRBJ1-2; possibly TRBD1 for D (5 bases). This CDR3 contains 16 residues. Per the germline V gene, CDR1 is SGHAT and CDR2 is FQNNGV. The V end lost 8 bases, the J end lost 6 bases, and 25 bases lay between the germline ends. CDR3 in amino acids: CASRNIRGAGLNGYTF. For the CDR3, the DNA is TGTGCCAGCCGGAATATTAGGGGAGCGGGATTAAATGGCTACACCTTC.

J is TRBJ2-5 and V is TRBV4-2; TRBD2 matches at 11 bases. Per germline, CDR1 LGHNA and CDR2 YNFKEQ. Trimming took 4 bases from V and 5 from J; bases not matched to a gene: 6. The CDR3 runs 15 residues. This CDR3 is CASSPLAGGRETQYF. In nucleotides, the CDR3 is TGTGCCAGCAGCCCCTTAGCGGGGGGGAGGGAGACCCAGTACTTC.

J is TRBJ1-1 and V is TRBV29-1, with unresolved D. The CDR3 has 13 residues. Per germline, CDR1 SQVTM and CDR2 ANQGSEA. The V and J ends lost 1 base and 0 bases respectively, with 6 bases between them. CDR3 sequence (DNA): TGCAGCGTTGAAGCAGTCTTGAACACTGAAGCTTTCTTT. Its translation: CSVEAVLNTEAFF.

The V call is TRBV10-3, the J call TRBJ2-1; D is possibly TRBD2 (5 bases). The CDR3 has 15 amino acids. Trimming left V 2 bases short and J 0 bases short, with 8 bases between. CDR1 is ENHRY, CDR2 SYGVKD, per germline. The CDR3 region has the DNA TGTGCCATCAGTGAGAGGACTTCCTCCTACAATGAGCAGTTCTTC. Protein product: CAISERTSSYNEQFF.

The J gene is TRBJ1-5, the V gene TRBV18; 9 bases are shared with TRBD1. CDR3 size: 17 residues. V was pared by 6 bases and J by 0 bases, with 9 bases of the junction left unmatched. The germline V gene encodes CDR1 KGHSH and CDR2 LQKENI. CDR3 bases: TGTGCCAGCTCCTACGGGACAGGGCCGTATAGCAATCAGCCCCAGCATTTT. Encoded protein: CASSYGTGPYSNQPQHF.

The gene calls are TRBV21-1 and TRBJ2-7; the D call in the table, TRBD1, was not verified against the DNA. TRBV21-1 represents a pseudogene. CDR3 length: 16 amino acids. Here the CDR3 reads CASSAGIEDRGWEQYF. The CDR3, as DNA: TGTGCCAGCAGCGCCGGGATTGAAGACAGGGGGTGGGAGCAGTACTTC.

The V call is TRBV4-2, the J call TRBJ1-6, with a weak D call TRBD1 (5 bases). V lost 1 base to trimming and J lost 8 bases, with 6 bases between them. The length of the CDR3 is 13 residues. Germline CDR1 and CDR2: LGHNA and YNFKEQ. This chain's CDR3 is CASSQGGDSPLHF. The CDR3 DNA sequence: TGTGCCAGCAGCCAAGGGGGGGATTCACCCCTCCACTTT.

CDR3: CASSLDRSWWWGEKLFF. The CDR3 region has the DNA TGTGCCAGCAGCTTAGACCGTTCGTGGTGGTGGGGTGAAAAACTGTTTTTT. The chain employs TRBV7-9 and TRBJ1-4; D is unclear. Between the trimmed V and J ends, which lost 1 base and 7 bases, there was a span of 19 bases. The CDR3 extends over 17 amino acids. Germline CDR1 and CDR2: SEHNR and FQNEAQ (reference sequence). The variable domain in full, with the rest retrieved from reference TRBV7-9 and TRBJ1-4, is DTGVSQNPRHKITKRGQNVTFRCDPISEHNRLYWYRQTLGQGPEFLTYFQNEAQLEKSRLLSDRFSAERPKGSFSTLEIQRTEQGDSAMYLCASSLDRSWWWGEKLFFGSGTQLSVL.

The V call is TRBV21-1, the J call TRBJ2-1; the table assigns TRBD2, which was not confirmed against the DNA. TRBV21-1 is a pseudogene locus. The CDR3 loop spans 15 amino acids. CDR3 residues: CASGAGESSYNEQFF. CDR3 sequence (DNA): TGTGCCTCGGGAGCGGGGGAGAGCTCCTACAATGAGCAGTTCTTC.

V gene TRBV4-2 combines with J gene TRBJ1-6; the D gene is possibly TRBD1 (6 bases). The CDR3 is 13 residues long. CDR1 LGHNA and CDR2 YNFKEQ come from the germline V gene. The V and J ends lost 0 bases and 13 bases respectively, with 10 bases between them. The DNA for the CDR3 is TGTGCCAGCAGCCAAGATAAAGGGGGTCCCCTCCACTTT. This sequence encodes CASSQDKGGPLHF.

The V gene is TRBV28, the J gene TRBJ2-5; weak D call: TRBD1 (5 bases). V gave up 2 bases and J gave up 5 bases, with 15 bases separating them. The germline gives CDR1 MDHEN, CDR2 SYDVKM. CDR3 length equals 15 residues. The CDR3 loop is CASSLQGRQMETQYF. DNA for the CDR3: TGTGCCAGCAGTTTACAGGGCAGGCAGATGGAGACCCAGTACTTC.

The chain employs TRBV4-1 and TRBJ1-1, with D uncertain. Trimming shortened V by 5 bases and J by 1 base, and 14 bases separated the two germline ends. The CDR3 loop spans 15 amino acids. CDR1 and CDR2 from the germline V gene are MGHRA and YSYEKL. The CDR3 loop reads CASSILTSGNTEAFF. DNA for the CDR3: TGCGCCAGCAGCATATTGACATCAGGGAACACTGAAGCTTTCTTT.

The rearrangement uses TRBV18 and TRBJ2-7; TRBD1 matches 7 bases. The germline gives CDR1 KGHSH, CDR2 LQKENI. The CDR3 spans 14 residues. Germline trimming cut 6 bases from V and 4 bases from J; bases unmatched to any gene: 9. The CDR3 bases are TGTGCCAGCTCGACTCCGGGACAGAGTTACGAGCAGTACTTC. Translation: CASSTPGQSYEQYF.

V and J are TRBV7-2 and TRBJ1-3; D uncertain. Trimming pared 5 bases from V and 2 bases from J, leaving 16 bases between. Germline V gene data show CDR1 as SGHTA and CDR2 as FQGNSA. This CDR3 region has 16 residues. For the CDR3, the DNA is TGTGCCAGCAGCACCCAGCTATTCGGGACTGGAAACACCATATATTTT. Translation: CASSTQLFGTGNTIYF.

The chain carries TRBV18 and TRBJ2-3; perhaps D is TRBD1 or TRBD2 (5 bases each). CDR1 is KGHSH and CDR2 is LQKENI in the germline V gene. The CDR3 is 16 residues long. The V end was cut by 6 bases, the J end by 6 bases, with 22 bases between. In DNA, the CDR3 is TGTGCCAGCTCCCTTACTCGCAGGGACGTGTTGGATACGCAGTATTTT. This translates into CASSLTRRDVLDTQYF.

V and J are TRBV3-1 (or the pseudogene TRBV3-2) and TRBJ1-2, with D hard to call. Germline V gives CDR1 LGHDT, CDR2 YNNKEL (reference sequence). Trimming took off 8 bases at V and 2 bases at J, with 12 bases between the two ends. This CDR3 is built from 13 residues. The CDR3 sequence is CASGKVGNYGYTF. The CDR3 DNA sequence: TGTGCCAGCGGTAAAGTAGGGAACTATGGCTACACCTTC.

CDR3 amino acids: CATSSPANYGYTF. In DNA, the CDR3 is TGTGCCACCAGTAGCCCGGCCAACTATGGCTACACCTTC. The chain uses TRBV24-1 and TRBJ1-2; no firm D call. CDR1 is KGHDR, CDR2 SFDVKD, per germline. V lost 6 bases, J lost 2 bases, and 9 bases lay in between. This CDR3 is 13 amino acids long.

This chain connects TRBV6-5 to TRBJ2-3; D possibly matches TRBD1 or TRBD2 (6 bases each). Germline CDR1 MNHEY, CDR2 SVGAGI. Trimming took off 4 bases at V and 1 base at J, with 15 bases between the two ends. CDR3 length: 16 residues. This CDR3 reads CASSSPFGGGTDTQYF. In DNA form, the CDR3 reads TGTGCCAGCAGTTCCCCTTTCGGGGGCGGCACAGATACGCAGTATTTT.